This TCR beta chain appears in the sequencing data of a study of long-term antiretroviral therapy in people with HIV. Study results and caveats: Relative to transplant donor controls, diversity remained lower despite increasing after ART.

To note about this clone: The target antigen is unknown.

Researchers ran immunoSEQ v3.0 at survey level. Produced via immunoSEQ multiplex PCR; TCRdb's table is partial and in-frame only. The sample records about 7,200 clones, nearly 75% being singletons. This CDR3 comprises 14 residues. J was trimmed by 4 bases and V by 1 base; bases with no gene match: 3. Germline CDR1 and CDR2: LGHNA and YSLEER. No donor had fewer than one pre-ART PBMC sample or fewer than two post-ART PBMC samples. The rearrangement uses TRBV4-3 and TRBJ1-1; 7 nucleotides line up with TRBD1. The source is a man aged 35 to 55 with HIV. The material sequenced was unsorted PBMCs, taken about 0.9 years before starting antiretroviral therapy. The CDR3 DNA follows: TGCGCCAGCAGCCAAGGCTACAGGGGCACTGAAGCTTTCTTT. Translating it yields CASSQGYRGTEAFF.